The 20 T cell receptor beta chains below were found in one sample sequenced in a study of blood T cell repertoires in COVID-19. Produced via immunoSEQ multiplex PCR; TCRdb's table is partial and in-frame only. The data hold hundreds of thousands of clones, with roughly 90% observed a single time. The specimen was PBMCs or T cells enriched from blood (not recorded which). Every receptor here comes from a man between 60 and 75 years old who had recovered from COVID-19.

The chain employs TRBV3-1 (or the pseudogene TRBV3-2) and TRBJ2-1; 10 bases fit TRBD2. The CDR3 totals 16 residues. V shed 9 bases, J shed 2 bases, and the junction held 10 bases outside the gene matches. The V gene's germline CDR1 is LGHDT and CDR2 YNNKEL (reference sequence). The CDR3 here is CASSGASGSAYNEQFF. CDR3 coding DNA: TGTGCCAGTAGCGGGGCTAGCGGGAGTGCCTACAATGAGCAGTTCTTC.

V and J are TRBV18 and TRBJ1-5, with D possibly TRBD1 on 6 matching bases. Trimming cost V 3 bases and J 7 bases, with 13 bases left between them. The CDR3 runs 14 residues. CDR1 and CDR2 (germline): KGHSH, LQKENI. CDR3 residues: CASSPAGVGQPQHF. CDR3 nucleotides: TGTGCCAGCTCACCGGCAGGGGTTGGCCAGCCCCAGCATTTT.

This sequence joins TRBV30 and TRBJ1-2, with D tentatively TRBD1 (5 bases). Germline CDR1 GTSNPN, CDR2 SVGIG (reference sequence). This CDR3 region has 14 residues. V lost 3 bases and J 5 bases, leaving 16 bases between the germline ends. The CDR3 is CAWSEAGIGYGYTF. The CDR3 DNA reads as TGTGCCTGGAGCGAGGCAGGGATAGGGTATGGCTACACCTTC.

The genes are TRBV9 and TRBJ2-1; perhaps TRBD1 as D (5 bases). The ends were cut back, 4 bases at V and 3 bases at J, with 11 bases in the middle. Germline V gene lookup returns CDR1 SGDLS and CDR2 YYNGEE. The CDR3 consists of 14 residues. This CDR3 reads CASSPQGYYNEQFF. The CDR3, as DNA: TGTGCCAGCAGCCCCCAGGGCTACTACAATGAGCAGTTCTTC. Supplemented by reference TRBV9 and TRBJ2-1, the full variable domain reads DSGVTQTPKHLITATGQRVTLRCSPRSGDLSVYWYQQSLDQGLQFLIQYYNGEERAKGNILERFSAQQFPDLHSELNLSSLELGDSALYFCASSPQGYYNEQFFGPGTRLTVL.

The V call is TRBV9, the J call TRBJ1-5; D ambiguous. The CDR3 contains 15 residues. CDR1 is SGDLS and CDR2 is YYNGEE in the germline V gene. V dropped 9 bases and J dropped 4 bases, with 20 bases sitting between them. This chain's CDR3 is CATPVGQEANQPQHF. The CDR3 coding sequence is TGTGCCACCCCGGTAGGCCAGGAGGCAAATCAGCCCCAGCATTTT.

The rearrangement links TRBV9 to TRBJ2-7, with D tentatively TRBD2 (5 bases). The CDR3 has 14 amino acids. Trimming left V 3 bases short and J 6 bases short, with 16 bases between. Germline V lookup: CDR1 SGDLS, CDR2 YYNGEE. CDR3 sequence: CASSALAGNAEQYF. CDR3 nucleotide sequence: TGTGCCAGCAGCGCTCTAGCCGGGAATGCCGAGCAGTACTTC.

The CDR3 spells CASSSSGIGETQYF. DNA of the CDR3: TGTGCCAGCAGCTCGAGCGGGATAGGGGAGACCCAGTACTTC. The chain links TRBV25-1 to TRBJ2-5; the match to TRBD2 covers 7 bases. The CDR3 has 14 amino acids. The V gene end was trimmed by 6 bases and the J gene end by 5 bases; junction bases not matched to a gene: 9. Germline-derived CDR1 and CDR2 are MGHDK and SYGVNS. The variable domain in full, completed from reference TRBV25-1 and TRBJ2-5, reads EADIYQTPRYLVIGTGKKITLECSQTMGHDKMYWYQQDPGMELHLIHYSYGVNSTEKGDLSSESTVSRIRTEHFPLTLESARPSHTSQYLCASSSSGIGETQYFGPGTRLLVL.

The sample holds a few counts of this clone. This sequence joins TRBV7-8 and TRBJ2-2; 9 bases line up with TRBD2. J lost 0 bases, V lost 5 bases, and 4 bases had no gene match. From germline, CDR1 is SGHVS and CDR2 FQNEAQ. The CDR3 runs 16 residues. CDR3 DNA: TGTGCCAGCAGCAAAAGCGGGGGGACGAACACCGGGGAGCTGTTTTTT. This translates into CASSKSGGTNTGELFF. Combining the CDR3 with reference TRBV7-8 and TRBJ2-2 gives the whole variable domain GAGVSQSPRYKVAKRGQDVALRCDPISGHVSLFWYQQALGQGPEFLTYFQNEAQLDKSGLPSDRFFAERPEGSVSTLKIQRTQQEDSAVYLCASSKSGGTNTGELFFGEGSRLTVL.

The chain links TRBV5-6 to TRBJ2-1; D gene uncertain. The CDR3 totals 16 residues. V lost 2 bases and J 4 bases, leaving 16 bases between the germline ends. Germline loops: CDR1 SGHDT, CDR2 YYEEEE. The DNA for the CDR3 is TGTGCCAGCAGCTTTTTTTTGAGCCTGAGGTACAATGAGCAGTTCTTC. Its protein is CASSFFLSLRYNEQFF.

CDR3 sequence reads: CASSLVGGGIPSYEQYF. CDR3 nucleotide sequence: TGTGCCAGCAGCTTAGTAGGTGGGGGGATACCCTCCTACGAGCAGTACTTC. This chain connects TRBV7-2 to TRBJ2-7, with a tentative D call TRBD2 (6 bases). Germline lookup yields CDR1 SGHTA and CDR2 FQGNSA. This CDR3 comprises 17 residues. Trimming took 1 base from V and 0 from J, leaving 16 bases between them. Full variable domain (rest looked up from reference TRBV7-2 and TRBJ2-7): GAGVSQSPSNKVTEKGKDVELRCDPISGHTALYWYRQSLGQGLEFLIYFQGNSAPDKSGLPSDRFSAERTGGSVSTLTIQRTQQEDSAVYLCASSLVGGGIPSYEQYFGPGTRLTVT.

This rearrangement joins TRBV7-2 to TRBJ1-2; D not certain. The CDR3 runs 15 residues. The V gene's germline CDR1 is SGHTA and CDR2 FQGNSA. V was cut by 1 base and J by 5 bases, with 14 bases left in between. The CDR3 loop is CASSLESVGGYGYTF. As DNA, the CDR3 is TGTGCCAGCAGCTTAGAGAGTGTGGGAGGATATGGCTACACCTTC.

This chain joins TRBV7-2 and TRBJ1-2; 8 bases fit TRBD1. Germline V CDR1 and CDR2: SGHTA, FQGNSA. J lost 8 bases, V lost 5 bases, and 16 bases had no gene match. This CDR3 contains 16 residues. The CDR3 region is CASSPLTVTGAGGYTF. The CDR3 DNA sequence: TGTGCCAGCAGCCCGCTAACGGTGACAGGGGCAGGGGGCTACACCTTC.

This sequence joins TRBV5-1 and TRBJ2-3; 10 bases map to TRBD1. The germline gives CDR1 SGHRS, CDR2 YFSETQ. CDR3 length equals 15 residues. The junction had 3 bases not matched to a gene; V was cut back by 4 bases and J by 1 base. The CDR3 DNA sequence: TGCGCCAGCAGCACCGGGACAGGGGGCACAGATACGCAGTATTTT. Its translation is CASSTGTGGTDTQYF.

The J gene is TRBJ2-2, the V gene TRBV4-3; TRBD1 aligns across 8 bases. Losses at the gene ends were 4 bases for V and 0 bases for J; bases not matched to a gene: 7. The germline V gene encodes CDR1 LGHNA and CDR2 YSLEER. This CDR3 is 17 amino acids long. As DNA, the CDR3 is TGCGCCAGCAGCCCAAAAGGCAGGGGGCCGAACACCGGGGAGCTGTTTTTT. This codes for CASSPKGRGPNTGELFF.

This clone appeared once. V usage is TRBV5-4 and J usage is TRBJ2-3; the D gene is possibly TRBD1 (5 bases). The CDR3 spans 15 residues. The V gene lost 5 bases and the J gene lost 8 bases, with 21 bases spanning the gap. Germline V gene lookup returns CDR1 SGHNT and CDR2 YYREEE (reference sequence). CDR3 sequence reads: CASSKEADPQGTQYF. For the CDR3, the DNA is TGTGCCAGCAGTAAAGAGGCGGACCCGCAGGGTACGCAGTATTTT. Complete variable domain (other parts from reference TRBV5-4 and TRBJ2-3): ETGVTQSPTHLIKTRGQQVTLRCSSQSGHNTVSWYQQALGQGPQFIFQYYREEENGRGNFPPRFSGLQFPNYSSELNVNALELDDSALYLCASSKEADPQGTQYFGPGTRLTVL.

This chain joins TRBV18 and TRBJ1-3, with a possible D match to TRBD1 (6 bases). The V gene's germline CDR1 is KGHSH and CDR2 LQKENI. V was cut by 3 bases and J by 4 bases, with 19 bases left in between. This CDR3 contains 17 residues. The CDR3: CASSPALSGASGNTIYF. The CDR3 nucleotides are TGTGCCAGCTCACCCGCCTTATCAGGGGCGTCCGGAAACACCATATATTTT.

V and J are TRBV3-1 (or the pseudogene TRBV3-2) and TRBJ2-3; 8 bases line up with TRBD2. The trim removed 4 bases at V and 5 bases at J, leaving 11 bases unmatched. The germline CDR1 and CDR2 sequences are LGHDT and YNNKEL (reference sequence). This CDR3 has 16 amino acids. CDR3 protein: CASSLHGAGERDTQYF. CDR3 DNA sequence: TGTGCCAGCAGCCTTCACGGAGCGGGAGAAAGAGATACGCAGTATTTT.

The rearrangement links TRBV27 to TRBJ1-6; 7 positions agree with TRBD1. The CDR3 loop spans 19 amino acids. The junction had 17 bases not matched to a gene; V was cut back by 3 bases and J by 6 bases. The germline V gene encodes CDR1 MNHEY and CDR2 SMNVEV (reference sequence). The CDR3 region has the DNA TGTGCCAGCAGTTTCTTCGCAAAAAAGACAGGGTGGCTTAATTCACCCCTCCACTTT. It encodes CASSFFAKKTGWLNSPLHF.

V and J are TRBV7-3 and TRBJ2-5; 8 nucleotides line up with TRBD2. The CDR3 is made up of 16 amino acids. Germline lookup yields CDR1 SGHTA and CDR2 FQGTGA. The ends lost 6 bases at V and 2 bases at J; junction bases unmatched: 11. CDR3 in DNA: TGTGCCAGCAGGTCTCTAGCGGGTCGCTCGCAAGAGACCCAGTACTTC. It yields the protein CASRSLAGRSQETQYF.

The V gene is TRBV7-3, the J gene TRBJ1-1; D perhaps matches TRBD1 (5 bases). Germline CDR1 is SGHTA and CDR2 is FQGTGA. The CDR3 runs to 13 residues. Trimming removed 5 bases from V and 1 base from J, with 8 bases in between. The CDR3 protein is CASSPTGNTEAFF. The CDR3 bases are TGTGCCAGCAGCCCAACAGGGAACACTGAAGCTTTCTTT.